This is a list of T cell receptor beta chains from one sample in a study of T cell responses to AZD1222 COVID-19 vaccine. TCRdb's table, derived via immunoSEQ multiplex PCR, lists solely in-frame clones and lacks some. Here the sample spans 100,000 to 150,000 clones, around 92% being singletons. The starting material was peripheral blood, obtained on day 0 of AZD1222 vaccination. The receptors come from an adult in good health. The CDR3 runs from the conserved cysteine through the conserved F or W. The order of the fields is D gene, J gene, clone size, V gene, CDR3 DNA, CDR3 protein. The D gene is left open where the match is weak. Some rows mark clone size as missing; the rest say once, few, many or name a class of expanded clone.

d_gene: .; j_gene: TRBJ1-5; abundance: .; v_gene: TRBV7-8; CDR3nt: TGTGCCAGCAGCTTAAAAGTCAGTATCGGAGGCAATCAGCCCCAGCATTTT; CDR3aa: CASSLKVSIGGNQPQHF
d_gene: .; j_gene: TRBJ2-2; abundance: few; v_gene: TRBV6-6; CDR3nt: TGTGCCAGCAGTCCTGGGCACGCCACTGGGAGCACCGGGGAGCTGTTTTTT; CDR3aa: CASSPGHATGSTGELFF
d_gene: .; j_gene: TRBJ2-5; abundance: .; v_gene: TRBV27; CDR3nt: TGTGCCAGCAGTTTTACGGGGAGAGAGACCCAGTACTTC; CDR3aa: CASSFTGRETQYF
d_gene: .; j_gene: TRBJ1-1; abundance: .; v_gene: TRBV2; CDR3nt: TGTGCCAGCAGTCCCCCCGTTTGGGAAAAAACTGAAGCTTTCTTT; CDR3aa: CASSPPVWEKTEAFF
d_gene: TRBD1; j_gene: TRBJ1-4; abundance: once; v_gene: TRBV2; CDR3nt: TGTGCCAGCAGTGAGGACAGGGGGTCTACTAATGAAAAACTGTTTTTT; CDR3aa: CASSEDRGSTNEKLFF
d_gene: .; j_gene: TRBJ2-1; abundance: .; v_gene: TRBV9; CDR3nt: TGTGCCAGCAGCGTATGGTCGGACAATGAGCAGTTCTTC; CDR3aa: CASSVWSDNEQFF
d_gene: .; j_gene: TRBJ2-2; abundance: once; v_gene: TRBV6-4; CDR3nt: TGTGCCAGCAGTCAAAACACCGGGGAGCTGTTTTTT; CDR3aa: CASSQNTGELFF
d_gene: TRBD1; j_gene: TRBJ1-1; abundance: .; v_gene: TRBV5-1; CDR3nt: TGCGCCAGCAGATCGGGACAGCAGAACACTGAAGCTTTCTTT; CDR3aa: CASRSGQQNTEAFF
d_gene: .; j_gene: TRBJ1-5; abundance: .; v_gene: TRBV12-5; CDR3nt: TGTGCTAGTGGAATTGGGACTTTAAGCAATCAGCCCCAGCATTTT; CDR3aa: CASGIGTLSNQPQHF
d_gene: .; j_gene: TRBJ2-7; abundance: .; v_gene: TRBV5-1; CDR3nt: TGCGCCAGCAGCGCACCAGGGCTAGAGCAGTACTTC; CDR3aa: CASSAPGLEQYF
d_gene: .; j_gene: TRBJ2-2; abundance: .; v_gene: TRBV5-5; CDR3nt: TGTGCCAGCAGTATGGGAACCGGGGAGCTGTTTTTT; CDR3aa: CASSMGTGELFF
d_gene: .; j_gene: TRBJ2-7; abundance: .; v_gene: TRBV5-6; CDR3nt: TGTGCCAGCAGCTTCGGGGACACCTACGAGCAGTACTTC; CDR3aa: CASSFGDTYEQYF
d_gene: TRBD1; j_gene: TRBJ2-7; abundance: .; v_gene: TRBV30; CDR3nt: TGTGCCTGGGCCCGAAGACAGGGCGACGAGCAGTACTTC; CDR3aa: CAWARRQGDEQYF
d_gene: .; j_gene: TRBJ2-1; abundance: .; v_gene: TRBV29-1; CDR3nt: TGCAGCGTCCGAAGGTCAGACAATGAGCAGTTCTTC; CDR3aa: CSVRRSDNEQFF
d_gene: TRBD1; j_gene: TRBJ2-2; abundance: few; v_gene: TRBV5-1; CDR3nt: TGCGCCAGCAGCCTGGACAGGGGGCGAGGCGGGGAGCTGTTTTTT; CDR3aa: CASSLDRGRGGELFF
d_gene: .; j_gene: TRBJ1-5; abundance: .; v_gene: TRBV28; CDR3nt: TGTGCCAGCAGTTTTTTTCGTTGGTCGGGGACTCGTACTAGCAATCAGCCCCAGCATTTT; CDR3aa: CASSFFRWSGTRTSNQPQHF
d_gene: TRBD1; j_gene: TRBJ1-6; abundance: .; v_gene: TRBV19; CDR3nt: TGTGCCAGTAGTGGACAGGGGATGACACCCCTCCACTTT; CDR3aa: CASSGQGMTPLHF
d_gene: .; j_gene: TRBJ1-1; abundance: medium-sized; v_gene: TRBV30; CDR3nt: TGTGCCTGGAGTCGGCCCCCTAGCTCTGAAGCTTTCTTT; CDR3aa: CAWSRPPSSEAFF
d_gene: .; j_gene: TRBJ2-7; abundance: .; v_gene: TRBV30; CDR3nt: TGTGCCTGCCAGCCCGCCAGACCCTACGAGCAGTACTTC; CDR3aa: CACQPARPYEQYF
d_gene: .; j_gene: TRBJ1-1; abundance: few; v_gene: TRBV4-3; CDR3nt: TGCGCCAGCAGCCGGGGACCGGTGAACACTGAAGCTTTCTTT; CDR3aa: CASSRGPVNTEAFF
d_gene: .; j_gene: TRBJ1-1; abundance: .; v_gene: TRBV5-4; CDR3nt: TGTGCCAGCAGCTACCACGTAGGACAGTTGAACACTGAAGCTTTCTTT; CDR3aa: CASSYHVGQLNTEAFF
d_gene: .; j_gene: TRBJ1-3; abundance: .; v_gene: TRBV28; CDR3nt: TGTGCCAGCACGAGAGGGGGATCTGGAAACACCATATATTTT; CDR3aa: CASTRGGSGNTIYF
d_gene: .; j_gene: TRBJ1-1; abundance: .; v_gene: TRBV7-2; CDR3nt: TGTGCCAGCAGCTTAGCCGCCGGAGACACTGAAGCTTTCTTT; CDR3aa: CASSLAAGDTEAFF
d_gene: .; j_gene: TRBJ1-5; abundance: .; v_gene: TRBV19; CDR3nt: TGTGCCAGTAGCCCGGACAACGATCAGCCCCAGCATTTT; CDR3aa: CASSPDNDQPQHF
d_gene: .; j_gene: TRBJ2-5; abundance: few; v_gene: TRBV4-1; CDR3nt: TGCGCCAGCAGCCAAGATTCCGGGACCCCCTCCTACTTC; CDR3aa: CASSQDSGTPSYF
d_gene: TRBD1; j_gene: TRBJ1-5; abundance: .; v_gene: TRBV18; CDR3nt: TGTGCCAGCTCACCCAATATTGGGACAGGGCTTCCTCAGCCCCAGCATTTT; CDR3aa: CASSPNIGTGLPQPQHF
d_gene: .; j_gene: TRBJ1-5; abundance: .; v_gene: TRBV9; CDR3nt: TGTGCCAGCAGCGTAGACGTGGCCTTTCCCCAGCATTTT; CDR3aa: CASSVDVAFPQHF
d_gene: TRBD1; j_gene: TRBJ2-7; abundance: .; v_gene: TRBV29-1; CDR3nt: TGCAGCGGATCCCCGGGACAGGGTGGAGGGGAGCAGTACTTC; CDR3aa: CSGSPGQGGGEQYF
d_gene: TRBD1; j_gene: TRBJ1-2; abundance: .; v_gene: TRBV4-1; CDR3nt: TGCGCCAGCAGGGACAGGGATACTAACTATGGCTACACCTTC; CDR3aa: CASRDRDTNYGYTF
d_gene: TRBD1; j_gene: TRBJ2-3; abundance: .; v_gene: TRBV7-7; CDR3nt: TGTGCCAGCAGCAAGACAGGGGGCACAGATACGCAGTATTTT; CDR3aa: CASSKTGGTDTQYF
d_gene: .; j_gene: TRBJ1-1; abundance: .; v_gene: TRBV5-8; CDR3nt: TGTGCCAGCAGCAAGATAGGGGGCACTGAAGCTTTCTTT; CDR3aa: CASSKIGGTEAFF
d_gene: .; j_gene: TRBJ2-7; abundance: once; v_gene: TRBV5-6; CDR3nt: TGTGCCAGCAGCCACGGGGCGCCCTACGAGCAGTACTTC; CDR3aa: CASSHGAPYEQYF
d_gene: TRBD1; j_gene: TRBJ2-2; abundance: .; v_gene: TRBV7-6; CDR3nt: TGTGCCAGCAGCCAAGGGACAGTCAACACCGGGGAGCTGTTTTTT; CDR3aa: CASSQGTVNTGELFF
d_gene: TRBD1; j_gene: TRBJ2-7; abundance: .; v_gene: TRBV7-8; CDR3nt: TGTGCCAGCAGCAAACAGGGGGGTCTTTACGAGCAGTACTTC; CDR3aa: CASSKQGGLYEQYF
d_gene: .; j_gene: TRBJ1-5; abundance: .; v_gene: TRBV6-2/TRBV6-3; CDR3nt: TGTGCCAGCAGTCCACAAAATCAGCCCCAGCATTTT; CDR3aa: CASSPQNQPQHF
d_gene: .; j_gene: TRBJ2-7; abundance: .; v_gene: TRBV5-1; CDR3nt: TGCGCCAGCAGCTTACAGGGCTACGAGCAGTACTTC; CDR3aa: CASSLQGYEQYF
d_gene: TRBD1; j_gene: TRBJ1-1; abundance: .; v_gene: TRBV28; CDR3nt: TGTGCCAGCAGGAACCGGGACAGGGGGCGGGCCGAAGCTTTCTTT; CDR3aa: CASRNRDRGRAEAFF
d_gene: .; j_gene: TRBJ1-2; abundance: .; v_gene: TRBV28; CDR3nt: TGTGCCAGCAGGCAAGGAGGGACGGGGGGCTACACCTTC; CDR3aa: CASRQGGTGGYTF
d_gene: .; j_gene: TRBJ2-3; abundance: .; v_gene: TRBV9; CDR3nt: TGTGCCAGCAGCGCATTTGATCCAAATACGCAGTATTTT; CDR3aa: CASSAFDPNTQYF
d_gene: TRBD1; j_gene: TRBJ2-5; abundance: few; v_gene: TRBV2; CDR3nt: TGTGCCAGCAGTGATATGGTCAGGGGGCCGGAGACCCAGTACTTC; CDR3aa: CASSDMVRGPETQYF
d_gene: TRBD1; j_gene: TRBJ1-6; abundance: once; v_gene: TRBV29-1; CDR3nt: TGCAGCGTTAGACCCCCGGGACAGATCAATTCACCCCTCCACTTT; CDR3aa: CSVRPPGQINSPLHF
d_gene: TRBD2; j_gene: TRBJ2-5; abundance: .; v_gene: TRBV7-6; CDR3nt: TGTGCCAGCAGCTTAGGGCTAGCGGGGTGGCAAGAGACCCAGTACTTC; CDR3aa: CASSLGLAGWQETQYF
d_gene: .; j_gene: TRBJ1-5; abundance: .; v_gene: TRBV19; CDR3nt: TGTGCCGTTCTCGGGGGGGGACGCAATCAGCCCCAGCATTTT; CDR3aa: CAVLGGGRNQPQHF
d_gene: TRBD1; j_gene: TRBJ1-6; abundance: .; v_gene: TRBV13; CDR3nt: TGTGCCAGCAGCTTCGGCAGGGGGCCTTCACCCCTCCACTTT; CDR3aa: CASSFGRGPSPLHF